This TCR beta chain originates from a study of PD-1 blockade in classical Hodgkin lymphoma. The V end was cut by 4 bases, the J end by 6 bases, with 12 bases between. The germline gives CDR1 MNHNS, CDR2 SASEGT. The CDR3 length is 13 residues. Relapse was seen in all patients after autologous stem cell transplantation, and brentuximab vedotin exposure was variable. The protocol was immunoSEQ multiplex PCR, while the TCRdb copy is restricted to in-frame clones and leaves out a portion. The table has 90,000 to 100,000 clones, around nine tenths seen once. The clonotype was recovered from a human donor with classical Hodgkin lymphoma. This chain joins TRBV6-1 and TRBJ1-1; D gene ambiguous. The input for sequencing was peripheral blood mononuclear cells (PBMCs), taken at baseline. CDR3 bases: TGTGCCAGCAGTGTCACTACGGACGCTGAAGCTTTCTTT. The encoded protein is CASSVTTDAEAFF.